This is a list of T cell receptor beta chains from one sample in a study of cytomegalovirus exposure and HLA in healthy donors. Data came from immunoSEQ multiplex PCR; TCRdb stores just in-frame clones and leaves some out. This sample has around 200,000 clones, with about 80% found just once. Sequencing was performed on PBMCs. Every receptor here comes from a boy younger than 18 in good health and CMV-seronegative. Both conserved end residues are part of each CDR3. D genes are given only for firm matches. A clone size is listed for some rows: how often the clone was seen (once, few, many), or a class if it is expanded.

CDR3 DNA: TGTGCCAGCAGTTTAACCCAGGGAGGGCCTTATAGCAATCAGCCCCAGCATTTT
CDR3 protein: CASSLTQGGPYSNQPQHF
D gene: NA
J gene: TRBJ1-5
V gene: TRBV27
clone size: NA

CDR3 DNA: TGCGCCAGCAGCCAGATAGGGGGGGGAGAGACCCAGTACTTC
CDR3 protein: CASSQIGGGETQYF
D gene: NA
J gene: TRBJ2-5
V gene: TRBV4-3
clone size: NA

CDR3 DNA: TGTGCCAGCAGCGTGGGACAGGGAATGAGGGAGCAGTACTTC
CDR3 protein: CASSVGQGMREQYF
D gene: TRBD1
J gene: TRBJ2-5
V gene: TRBV9
clone size: once

CDR3 DNA: TGTGCCAGCAGCTTATTTTATCGGGAGGTCCTGTTACCGAACATTCAGTACTTC
CDR3 protein: CASSLFYREVLLPNIQYF
D gene: TRBD2
J gene: TRBJ2-4
V gene: TRBV7-2
clone size: NA

CDR3 DNA: TGTGCCAGCACCACTAGCGGGAGTAACAATGAGCAGTTCTTC
CDR3 protein: CASTTSGSNNEQFF
D gene: TRBD2
J gene: TRBJ2-1
V gene: TRBV27
clone size: NA

CDR3 DNA: TGTGCCAGCAGTTCCTCCAGGGGTGGGGAGACCCAGTACTTC
CDR3 protein: CASSSSRGGETQYF
D gene: NA
J gene: TRBJ2-5
V gene: TRBV6-5
clone size: NA

CDR3 DNA: TGTGCCAGCAAGACGGACAGGAGCTCCTATAATCCACCCCTCCACTTT
CDR3 protein: CASKTDRSSYNPPLHF
D gene: TRBD1
J gene: TRBJ1-6
V gene: TRBV2
clone size: NA

CDR3 DNA: TGTGCCTGGCAGACAGACTCCTACGAGCAGTACTTC
CDR3 protein: CAWQTDSYEQYF
D gene: NA
J gene: TRBJ2-7
V gene: TRBV30
clone size: NA

CDR3 DNA: TGTGCCAGCAGGAAGGAGGGCGCCTATAATTCACCCCTCCACTTT
CDR3 protein: CASRKEGAYNSPLHF
D gene: NA
J gene: TRBJ1-6
V gene: TRBV27
clone size: NA

CDR3 DNA: TGTGCCACCAGCAGTGAGAGCTCTGGGGCCAACGTCCTGACTTTC
CDR3 protein: CATSSESSGANVLTF
D gene: NA
J gene: TRBJ2-6
V gene: TRBV15
clone size: NA

CDR3 DNA: TGTGCCAGCAGTTTCGGGACAGGGGACACAGATACGCAGTATTTT
CDR3 protein: CASSFGTGDTDTQYF
D gene: TRBD1
J gene: TRBJ2-3
V gene: TRBV27
clone size: once

CDR3 DNA: TGCGCCAGCAGCCAAGAGGGACTAGCGGGGGGCACCGACCCAGATACGCAGTATTTT
CDR3 protein: CASSQEGLAGGTDPDTQYF
D gene: TRBD2
J gene: TRBJ2-3
V gene: TRBV4-1
clone size: NA

CDR3 DNA: TGTGCCAGCAGCTTGGAACTAGCGGCTGATTCAGATACGCAGTATTTT
CDR3 protein: CASSLELAADSDTQYF
D gene: TRBD2
J gene: TRBJ2-3
V gene: TRBV5-5
clone size: few

CDR3 DNA: TGTGCCAGCAGCGGGGACAGCAAGAGCTCCTACGAGCAGTACTTC
CDR3 protein: CASSGDSKSSYEQYF
D gene: TRBD1
J gene: TRBJ2-7
V gene: TRBV6-1
clone size: NA

CDR3 DNA: TGTGCCTGCTCGGGGCAGGGGATAACTGAAGCTTTCTTT
CDR3 protein: CACSGQGITEAFF
D gene: NA
J gene: TRBJ1-1
V gene: TRBV30
clone size: NA

CDR3 DNA: TGTGCCAGCAGCCCCGGGACAAACACTGAAGCTTTCTTT
CDR3 protein: CASSPGTNTEAFF
D gene: NA
J gene: TRBJ1-1
V gene: TRBV6-5
clone size: NA